The 24 T cell receptor beta chains below all came from one sample that was sequenced in a study of shared clonotypes between healthy human individuals. Using immunoSEQ multiplex PCR, the repertoire was profiled, and TCRdb retains in-frame clones only, with some absent. Altogether approximately 620,000 clones are present, about 96% being singletons, with the ten largest covering approximately 0.057%. Material: naive CD4+ T cells sorted from blood. Indicated subset: CD45RA+ positively selected. The receptors were sampled from a woman aged 25 to 39 in good health.

The genes are TRBV14 and TRBJ2-5, with 11 bases aligning to TRBD2. The CDR3 totals 15 residues. CDR1 is SGHDN, CDR2 FVKESK, per germline. V shed 3 bases and J 3 bases; nucleotides not matched to a gene: 3. The CDR3 sequence is CASSQGTSGKETQYF. CDR3 bases: TGTGCCAGCAGCCAGGGGACTAGCGGAAAAGAGACCCAGTACTTC. Full variable domain (remainder filled in from reference TRBV14 and TRBJ2-5): EAGVTQFPSHSVIEKGQTVTLRCDPISGHDNLYWYRRVMGKEIKFLLHFVKESKQDESGMPNNRFLAERTGGTYSTLKVQPAELEDSGVYFCASSQGTSGKETQYFGPGTRLLVL.

This clone showed up just once. This rearrangement joins TRBV5-6 to TRBJ2-1; TRBD1 might be the D (5 bases). V gave up 4 bases and J gave up 12 bases, with 8 bases separating them. This CDR3 contains 10 residues. The germline V gene has CDR1 SGHDT and CDR2 YYEEEE. CDR3 in DNA: TGTGCCAGCAGCGGTGACAGGCAGTTCTTC. This encodes CASSGDRQFF. Combining the CDR3 with reference TRBV5-6 and TRBJ2-1 gives the whole variable domain DAGVTQSPTHLIKTRGQQVTLRCSPKSGHDTVSWYQQALGQGPQFIFQYYEEEERQRGNFPDRFSGHQFPNYSSELNVNALLLGDSALYLCASSGDRQFFGPGTRLTVL.

The chain recombines TRBV6-5 with TRBJ2-7; no firm D call. CDR1 is MNHEY and CDR2 is SVGAGI in the germline V gene. The V end lost 7 bases, the J end lost 5 bases, and 18 bases lay between the germline ends. The CDR3 length is 14 residues. The CDR3 region has the DNA TGTGCCAGCACCCCCATCCCTAACAGTGACGAGCAGTACTTC. Its protein product is CASTPIPNSDEQYF.

The chain joins TRBV6-1 to TRBJ1-5; 8 bases are a match to TRBD1. The V gene's germline CDR1 is MNHNS and CDR2 SASEGT. V gave up 3 bases and J gave up 0 bases; unmatched junction bases: 4. CDR3 length: 16 residues. Here the CDR3 reads CASSDGQGLSNQPQHF. The CDR3 nucleotides read TGTGCCAGCAGTGACGGACAGGGCCTTAGCAATCAGCCCCAGCATTTT.

V is TRBV6-6 and J is TRBJ1-2; D might be TRBD1 (5 bases). CDR1 and CDR2 from the germline V gene are MNHNY and SVGAGI (reference sequence). Trimming stripped 5 bases from V and 5 bases from J, with 15 bases between. The CDR3 covers 14 residues. The CDR3 here is CASSTEGVGYGYTF. CDR3 bases: TGTGCCAGCAGTACCGAAGGGGTAGGTTATGGCTACACCTTC.

The chain uses TRBV23-1 and TRBJ2-7; maybe TRBD2 (6 bases). TRBV23-1 is marked as an open reading frame, function uncertain. V lost 2 bases, J lost 2 bases, and 31 bases lay in between. The CDR3 contains 21 residues. CDR3 DNA: TGCGCCAGCAGTCAAAACTCCAACCTTGGCGTCGGGGGTTTGGGAACCTACGAGCAGTACTTC. Amino acids: CASSQNSNLGVGGLGTYEQYF.

This clone was counted a single time. The CDR3 protein is CASSPARTNTEAFF. Here the CDR3 DNA reads TGTGCCAGCTCACCTGCCAGAACGAACACTGAAGCTTTCTTT. The chain couples TRBV18 to TRBJ1-1; D unclear. CDR1 and CDR2 (germline): KGHSH, LQKENI. Trimming pared 3 bases from V and 1 base from J, leaving 9 bases between. The CDR3 is made up of 14 amino acids.

The chain has TRBV6-1 and TRBJ2-2, with 9 positions matching TRBD1. The CDR3 has 15 amino acids. Germline trimming cut 5 bases from V and 4 bases from J; bases unmatched to any gene: 5. Germline-derived CDR1 and CDR2 are MNHNS and SASEGT. The DNA of the CDR3 is TGTGCCAGCAGTCCGGGACAGGGCCGCACCGGGGAGCTGTTTTTT. Protein: CASSPGQGRTGELFF.

The V and J genes are TRBV29-1 and TRBJ2-5; TRBD2 matches 11 bases. Germline CDR1 and CDR2: SQVTM and ANQGSEA. V dropped 7 bases and J dropped 4; count of bases not matched to a gene: 5. The CDR3 length is 13 residues. CDR3 in amino acids: CSAPTSGTETQYF. The CDR3 DNA sequence: TGCAGCGCTCCGACTAGCGGGACAGAGACCCAGTACTTC.

On this clone itself: In the same sample, other DNA sequences code for this CDR3. The V and J genes are TRBV7-9 and TRBJ2-2, with D possibly matching TRBD2 (6 bases). The CDR3 runs 13 residues. Germline V gene data show CDR1 as SEHNR and CDR2 as FQNEAQ (reference sequence). Trimming shortened V by 4 bases and J by 5 bases, and 8 bases separated the two germline ends. The chain's CDR3 is CASSSGGTGELFF. CDR3 in DNA: TGTGCCAGCAGCTCCGGAGGGACCGGGGAGCTGTTTTTT.

V gene TRBV5-1 combines with J gene TRBJ1-5; D is unclear. The V and J ends lost 0 bases and 2 bases respectively, with 9 bases between them. This CDR3 has 15 residues. CDR1 and CDR2 (germline): SGHRS, YFSETQ. Here the CDR3 reads CASSLGALGNQPQHF. The DNA for the CDR3 is TGCGCCAGCAGCTTGGGGGCTCTCGGCAATCAGCCCCAGCATTTT.

The V gene is TRBV5-5, the J gene TRBJ2-7; maybe TRBD2 (5 bases). The CDR3 sequence is 12 residues long. V lost 0 bases to trimming and J lost 4 bases, with 5 bases between them. CDR1 and CDR2 from the germline V gene are SGHKS and YYEKEE (reference sequence). Here the CDR3 DNA reads TGTGCCAGCAGCTTGGGACTATACGAGCAGTACTTC. Translating it yields CASSLGLYEQYF.

The V and J genes are TRBV27 and TRBJ2-2, with 8 bases matching TRBD1. The germline V gene encodes CDR1 MNHEY and CDR2 SMNVEV (reference sequence). Unmatched junction bases numbered 8, after V lost 7 bases and J lost 1 base. The CDR3 contains 16 residues. In DNA, the CDR3 is TGTGCCAGCACCCCGCCCGGGACAGGGAACACCGGGGAGCTGTTTTTT. Its protein product is CASTPPGTGNTGELFF.

This chain joins TRBV18 and TRBJ2-7, with no clear D. Germline values: CDR1 KGHSH, CDR2 LQKENI. Trimming shortened V by 1 base and J by 2 bases, and 12 bases separated the two germline ends. The CDR3 length is 15 residues. The CDR3: CASSPLERSTYEQYF. The CDR3 DNA reads TGTGCCAGCTCACCACTGGAAAGAAGCACCTACGAGCAGTACTTC.

The rearrangement uses TRBV28 and TRBJ1-1; D uncertain. Germline V gene sequence: CDR1 MDHEN, CDR2 SYDVKM. Trimming removed 6 bases at V and 1 base at J, with 9 bases between. The CDR3 runs to 13 residues. The CDR3 coding sequence is TGTGCCAGCAGGGGGAGGCCGAACACTGAAGCTTTCTTT. It encodes CASRGRPNTEAFF.

This clone was counted once. Here the CDR3 DNA reads TGTGCCAGTAGTACTAAGACAGGGGGATCCTACAATGAGCAGTTCTTC. Residues: CASSTKTGGSYNEQFF. The gene calls are TRBV19 and TRBJ2-1, with 9 positions matching TRBD1. The CDR3 runs to 16 residues. Germline-derived CDR1 and CDR2 are LNHDA and SQIVND (reference sequence). With 4 bases clipped from V and 1 base from J, the junction kept 5 bases outside the gene matches.

The chain couples TRBV5-8 to TRBJ2-1; D is unresolved. Germline CDR1 and CDR2: SGHTS and YDEGEE. V was cut by 0 bases and J by 4 bases, with 11 bases left in between. The length of the CDR3 is 15 residues. The CDR3 region has the DNA TGTGCCAGCAGCTTGGATAGTCCCTCATACAATGAGCAGTTCTTC. Translated: CASSLDSPSYNEQFF. Using reference TRBV5-8 and TRBJ2-1 for the parts outside the CDR3, the full variable domain is EAGVTQSPTHLIKTRGQQATLRCSPISGHTSVYWYQQALGLGLQFLLWYDEGEERNRGNFPPRFSGRQFPNYSSELNVNALELEDSALYLCASSLDSPSYNEQFFGPGTRLTVL.

V gene TRBV4-1 combines with J gene TRBJ2-2, with TRBD2 as a possible D gene (5 bases). This CDR3 contains 18 residues. Per germline, CDR1 MGHRA and CDR2 YSYEKL. The V end lost 4 bases, the J end lost 6 bases, and 24 bases lay between the germline ends. The DNA for the CDR3 is TGCGCCAGCAGCCGAAGCTGGGGTGTCCCGGGGATCGCCGGGGAGCTGTTTTTT. Translated: CASSRSWGVPGIAGELFF.

V and J are TRBV6-6 and TRBJ2-1; D might be TRBD2 (5 bases). Per germline, CDR1 MNHNY and CDR2 SVGAGI (reference sequence). Trimming left V 2 bases short and J 0 bases short, with 11 bases between. This CDR3 is 16 amino acids long. The CDR3 loop is CASSYRRENSYNEQFF. The CDR3 DNA follows: TGTGCCAGCAGTTACCGCCGGGAAAACTCCTACAATGAGCAGTTCTTC.

The chain joins TRBV21-1 to TRBJ2-5; the table's D call TRBD1 went unverified against the DNA. TRBV21-1 is a documented pseudogene. This CDR3 region has 15 residues. The CDR3 is CASSALQGTQETQYF. CDR3 DNA: TGTGCCAGCAGCGCTTTACAGGGGACGCAAGAGACCCAGTACTTC.

J is TRBJ1-5 and V is TRBV19, with D unresolved. Trimming pared 10 bases from V and 0 bases from J, leaving 13 bases between. CDR1 is LNHDA and CDR2 is SQIVND in the germline V gene (reference sequence). The CDR3 spans 14 residues. The DNA for the CDR3 is TGTGCCACCGAGGACGTGATTAGCAATCAGCCCCAGCATTTT. Translation gives CATEDVISNQPQHF.

This chain uses TRBV19 with TRBJ1-2, with a tentative D call TRBD1 (5 bases). This CDR3 is built from 12 residues. Looked up from germline, CDR1 is LNHDA and CDR2 is SQIVND (reference sequence). Trimming cost V 7 bases and J 4 bases, with 10 bases left between them. The CDR3 loop is CASMGEGYGYTF. DNA of the CDR3: TGTGCCAGTATGGGGGAGGGCTATGGCTACACCTTC.

The chain links TRBV7-9 to TRBJ1-1; TRBD1 aligns across 9 bases. With 5 bases clipped from V and 3 bases from J, the junction kept 4 bases outside the gene matches. The CDR3 is 14 amino acids. Germline CDR1 SEHNR, CDR2 FQNEAQ (reference sequence). CDR3: CASSNGQGYTEAFF. The CDR3 DNA sequence: TGTGCCAGCAGCAACGGACAGGGGTACACTGAAGCTTTCTTT. The full variable domain, in which reference TRBV7-9 and TRBJ1-1 provide the parts outside the CDR3, is DTGVSQNPRHKITKRGQNVTFRCDPISEHNRLYWYRQTLGQGPEFLTYFQNEAQLEKSRLLSDRFSAERPKGSFSTLEIQRTEQGDSAMYLCASSNGQGYTEAFFGQGTRLTVV.

Notes on this clone: Sequence at one end of the junction differs from germline and may be a read error. The chain combines TRBV14 with TRBJ2-7; 14 bases are shared with TRBD2. From germline, CDR1 is SGHDN and CDR2 FVKESK. The CDR3 extends over 13 amino acids. In DNA form, the CDR3 reads TGTGCCAGCAGCCAAGATGGACTAGCGGGAGGATCCTTC. Translation gives CASSQDGLAGGSF.